This T cell receptor (beta chain) emerged from a study of regulatory T cells in long-lasting Graves disease. Study-wide points: Only a small sample size was used, which may have cut accuracy.

CDR3 length: 15 residues. The ends lost 5 bases at V and 3 bases at J; junction bases unmatched: 6. CDR1 and CDR2 from the germline V gene are LGHDT and YNNKEL (reference sequence). On this clonotype itself: Antigen unknown.

Time point denoted: persistent/refractory GD, antithyroid drugs over 5 years with positive TRAb. The TCR library was made from RNA extracted from PBMCs. The authors built TCR beta libraries using iRepertoire HTBI primers and Arm-PCR of CDR3 regions. MiXCR was run by TCRdb on the multiplex PCR reads, yielding one entry per CDR3 protein. Of 500,000 to 700,000 distinct CDR3 sequences in the sample, 30% were seen once. Sequencing was performed on peripheral blood mononuclear cells (PBMCs), taken when the disease was refractory, from a patient treated with antithyroid drugs. The clonotype was recovered from a female donor with Graves disease. V usage is TRBV3-1 and J usage is TRBJ2-3, with 9 bases fitting TRBD2. The CDR3 sequence: CASSEGLAPTDTQYF. CDR3 nucleotide sequence: TGTGCCAGCAGCGAGGGACTAGCCCCGACAGATACGCAGTATTTT.